A selection of T cell receptor beta chains follows, all from one sample in a study of cytomegalovirus exposure and HLA in healthy donors. Repertoires were generated with immunoSEQ multiplex PCR, while TCRdb's copy carries only in-frame clones and drops some. The sample has 250,000 to 300,000 clones; around nine tenths are singletons. Specimen: PBMCs. Receptors originate from a girl aged 2-10 years in good health and CMV-seronegative. Both conserved end residues are part of each CDR3.

CDR3aa	v_gene	j_gene
CAWSVGDEQFF	TRBV30	TRBJ2-1
CSAGQLVNTEAFF	TRBV29-1	TRBJ1-1
CASSPPGTRTDTQYF	TRBV7-2	TRBJ2-3
CASSLAVLAASTDTQYF	TRBV11-2	TRBJ2-3
CASTNRGQDQPQHF	TRBV6-1	TRBJ1-5
CASSSLAGRYNEQFF	TRBV11-2	TRBJ2-1
CASTGGTGGEKLFF	TRBV2	TRBJ1-4
CAISDLDRVGTDTQYF	TRBV10-3	TRBJ2-3
CASRETYMNTEAFF	TRBV5-4	TRBJ1-1
CASSHRTEANYGYTF	TRBV6-6	TRBJ1-2
CASSQPGTGTSEQYF	TRBV4-1	TRBJ2-7
CASTGGTAAYEQYF	TRBV4-2	TRBJ2-7
CAWTRQRNEKLFF	TRBV30	TRBJ1-4
CASGFGEEQPQHF	TRBV6-1	TRBJ1-5
CSSSVGQGYTEAFF	TRBV7-9	TRBJ1-1
CASSFSGKNEQFF	TRBV6-5	TRBJ2-1
CASSLGDQPQHF	TRBV18	TRBJ1-5
CASSPRPDRTMNTEAFF	TRBV5-1	TRBJ1-1
CASSGGPTDTQYF	TRBV9	TRBJ2-3
CASSPISAGSNEKLFF	TRBV19	TRBJ1-4
CAWSSSMNTEAFF	TRBV30	TRBJ1-1
CASSVRTGGNTEAFF	TRBV6-1	TRBJ1-1
CASSPGTVTEAFF	TRBV7-2	TRBJ1-1
CAWSGGRADRGRSEQFF	TRBV30	TRBJ2-1
CACATGREQYF	TRBV30	TRBJ2-7
CASSGTRGLGEKLFF	TRBV7-6	TRBJ1-4
CASSPDRGTEAFF	TRBV5-1	TRBJ1-1
CASSLALAGSTRDTQYF	TRBV5-1	TRBJ2-3
CASSPTEETQYF	TRBV11-1	TRBJ2-5
CASSIGSGPSNQPQHF	TRBV19	TRBJ1-5
CASSTRRVAGLSSYEQYF	TRBV13	TRBJ2-7
CASSEPQSSGAFQETQYF	TRBV2	TRBJ2-5
CASSPGSILYGYTF	TRBV2	TRBJ1-2
CASSLELVGVTEAFF	TRBV7-2	TRBJ1-1
CASMATGSNQPQHF	TRBV7-9	TRBJ1-5
CASTRPTGEAYEQYF	TRBV28	TRBJ2-7
CATSSLDRDAETQYF	TRBV15	TRBJ2-5
CASSKGTSYGYTF	TRBV6-5	TRBJ1-2
CASSKTGNSHTDTQYF	TRBV5-4	TRBJ2-3
CASRSGQGLEQYF	TRBV10-2	TRBJ2-7
CASSLYTGGAGANVLTF	TRBV5-5	TRBJ2-6
CASRTSGANEQFF	TRBV5-1	TRBJ2-1
CASSYKQGAVNSPLHF	TRBV6-5	TRBJ1-6
CASSVDRGNSPLHF	TRBV5-1	TRBJ1-6
CAISESTGRVNTEAFF	TRBV10-3	TRBJ1-1
CASRAGAGDTQYF	TRBV19	TRBJ2-3
CATSRDAGGTRPFF	TRBV15	TRBJ2-1
CASSLDQENTEAFF	TRBV11-2	TRBJ1-1